This T cell receptor beta chain came from a study of blood T cell repertoires in COVID-19. About the research overall: In each case, the material was cDNA or gDNA derived from T cells, B-cell-depleted T cells, or PBMCs.

The CDR3 spans 13 residues. Germline V gene lookup returns CDR1 MNHEY and CDR2 SVGAGI. V was pared by 8 bases and J by 0 bases, with 8 bases between. Authors' data handling: Reference gene primer amplification gave estimated nucleated cell counts. The data were produced by immunoSEQ multiplex PCR, yet TCRdb's version contains in-frame clones alone and is incomplete. V and J calls and clone size are copied from that table; D and trimming were computed from the DNA. The profile shows fewer than 85,000 clones, approximately 80% of them singletons. This TCR was recovered from a woman aged 55-70 years with acute or convalescent COVID-19. This chain links TRBV6-5 with TRBJ1-3, with D unresolved. The sequenced sample was peripheral blood. The CDR3 region is CASGRTSGNTIYF. The CDR3 nucleotides are TGTGCCAGCGGGCGAACCTCTGGAAACACCATATATTTT.